The 24 T cell receptor beta chains presented below share a single source sample, sequenced in a study of cytomegalovirus exposure and HLA in healthy donors (dated by TCRdb to the late 2010s). Library generation was performed with the immunoSEQ multiplex PCR assay. The multiplex PCR relied on a mix of 60 forward primers for TCR Vbeta segments and 13 reverse primers for TCR Jbeta segments. TCRdb carries this immuneACCESS record with in-frame sequences only. Its versions omit some clonotypes, under half of them owing to an unresolved V gene in the studies checked, with the rest unexplained. This sample has fewer than 200,000 clones in its table, and about 82% of those were observed once. Together, the top ten hold 0.75% to 0.8% of the sample. The sample comprised PBMCs. Receptors originate from a female donor in good health and CMV-seronegative.

V is TRBV5-1 and J is TRBJ2-7, with 7 positions matching TRBD1. Germline CDR1 reads SGHRS; CDR2 reads YFSETQ. CDR3 length: 14 amino acids. With V trimmed by 2 bases and J by 2 bases, 4 bases remained unmatched. DNA for the CDR3: TGCGCCAGCAGCTTTGAAGGACAGGCCTACGAGCAGTACTTC. Protein product: CASSFEGQAYEQYF.

Remarks on this clone: Other nucleotide sequences from this sample produce the same CDR3. The chain couples TRBV4-3 to TRBJ1-2; D is perhaps TRBD1 (5 bases). Germline V gene data show CDR1 as LGHNA and CDR2 as YSLEER. The CDR3 spans 15 residues. Trimming removed 0 bases from V and 6 bases from J, with 14 bases in between. The CDR3 DNA follows: TGCGCCAGCAGCCAAGATGAAAAGGGGAATGATGGCTACACCTTC. Its translation: CASSQDEKGNDGYTF.

The J gene is TRBJ2-6, the V gene TRBV19; D is possibly TRBD1 (6 bases). The CDR3 is 17 amino acids. The germline V gene has CDR1 LNHDA and CDR2 SQIVND (reference sequence). V lost 6 bases and J lost 3, with 18 bases in between. The CDR3 DNA reads TGTGCCAGTAGCGAGCAGGGGTTCAGCGGTGGGGCCAACGTCCTGACTTTC. It codes for CASSEQGFSGGANVLTF.

There are a few counts of this clone. The chain uses TRBV7-2 and TRBJ2-6; D is perhaps TRBD1 (5 bases). Trimming shortened V by 4 bases and J by 0 bases, and 13 bases separated the two germline ends. This CDR3 comprises 17 residues. The V gene's germline CDR1 is SGHTA and CDR2 FQGNSA. The CDR3: CASSSRRDSSGANVLTF. The CDR3 DNA sequence: TGTGCCAGCAGCTCCCGCAGGGATAGCTCTGGGGCCAACGTCCTGACTTTC.

This rearrangement joins TRBV15 to TRBJ2-5; D may be TRBD2 (5 bases). The CDR3 is 14 residues long. V dropped 0 bases and J dropped 5 bases, with 10 bases sitting between them. Germline lookup yields CDR1 LNHNV and CDR2 YYDKDF (reference sequence). CDR3 sequence reads: CATSRDRSGETQYF. CDR3 nucleotide sequence: TGTGCCACCAGCAGAGACAGGTCGGGGGAGACCCAGTACTTC.

This chain joins TRBV9 and TRBJ1-2; D not certain. V was clipped by 0 bases and J by 7 bases, with 22 bases between them. The CDR3 runs to 17 residues. Germline V gene lookup returns CDR1 SGDLS and CDR2 YYNGEE. The CDR3 sequence is CASSVVVRLAGLGGYTF. In DNA, the CDR3 is TGTGCCAGCAGCGTAGTAGTGCGGCTCGCGGGCCTTGGTGGCTACACCTTC.

The table lists this clone with a count of one. CDR3: CASSVDSYNGYTF. In nucleotides, the CDR3 is TGTGCCAGCAGTGTCGACAGCTATAATGGCTACACCTTC. The V call is TRBV5-6, the J call TRBJ1-2, with D tentatively TRBD1 (5 bases). The germline CDR1 and CDR2 sequences are SGHDT and YYEEEE. V gave up 5 bases and J gave up 6 bases, with 14 bases separating them. CDR3 size: 13 residues.

The V and J genes are TRBV20-1 and TRBJ2-5; D possibly corresponds to TRBD2 (5 bases). Germline CDR1 is DFQATT and CDR2 is SNEGSKA (reference sequence). CDR3 length equals 11 residues. V lost 1 base, J lost 5 bases, and 5 bases lay in between. This CDR3 reads CSARGEETQYF. Written as DNA, the CDR3 is TGCAGTGCTAGAGGGGAGGAGACCCAGTACTTC.

The chain has TRBV7-2 and TRBJ2-7; D might be TRBD1 (5 bases). The V gene's germline CDR1 is SGHTA and CDR2 FQGNSA. Trimming removed 4 bases from V and 1 base from J, with 11 bases in between. The CDR3 extends over 14 amino acids. CDR3 protein: CASSSRQRSYEQYF. The CDR3 nucleotides are TGTGCCAGCAGCTCCAGACAGCGATCCTACGAGCAGTACTTC.

This chain connects TRBV4-2 to TRBJ2-7; D remains ambiguous. V was trimmed by 0 bases and J by 5 bases, leaving 8 bases between them. CDR3 length: 13 residues. Germline CDR1 LGHNA, CDR2 YNFKEQ. CDR3 region: CASSQDGLNEQYF. DNA of the CDR3: TGTGCCAGCAGCCAAGATGGGCTAAACGAGCAGTACTTC.

This chain uses TRBV6-1 with TRBJ1-3; the match to TRBD1 covers 8 bases. Trimming cost V 4 bases and J 2 bases; bases outside gene matches: 4. The CDR3 has 15 amino acids. CDR1 MNHNS and CDR2 SASEGT come from the germline V gene. This CDR3 reads CASSVRTGTGNTIYF. The CDR3 DNA reads as TGTGCCAGCAGTGTTAGGACAGGGACTGGAAACACCATATATTTT.

V is TRBV5-4 and J is TRBJ2-7; 10 bases are shared with TRBD1. The CDR3 spans 15 residues. The germline V gene has CDR1 SGHNT and CDR2 YYREEE (reference sequence). J lost 0 bases, V lost 4 bases, and 4 bases had no gene match. CDR3 protein: CASSGTGASSYEQYF. The CDR3 bases are TGTGCCAGCAGCGGGACAGGGGCGTCCTCCTACGAGCAGTACTTC.

This clone is medium-sized. V gene TRBV6-4 combines with J gene TRBJ2-2; TRBD2 matches 7 bases. V was clipped by 5 bases and J by 1 base; unmatched bases: 4. Germline lookup yields CDR1 MRHNA and CDR2 SNTAGT. The CDR3 has 15 amino acids. The chain's CDR3 is CASSSGTKNTGELFF. The CDR3 DNA reads as TGTGCCAGCAGTTCCGGGACTAAGAACACCGGGGAGCTGTTTTTT.

The V call is TRBV7-3, the J call TRBJ1-5; weak D call: TRBD1 (6 bases). The ends were cut back, 6 bases at V and 3 bases at J, with 9 bases in the middle. There are 13 residues in the CDR3. Germline lookup yields CDR1 SGHTA and CDR2 FQGTGA. CDR3 in DNA: TGTGCCAGCAGGGGACAACACAATCAGCCCCAGCATTTT. This translates into CASRGQHNQPQHF.

The chain joins TRBV2 to TRBJ2-7, with 8 bases identical to TRBD1. The CDR3 spans 12 residues. The V segment lost 6 bases and the J segment 5 bases; nucleotides outside the gene matches: 3. Germline-derived CDR1 and CDR2 are SNHLY and FYNNEI. For the CDR3, the DNA is TGTGCCAGCAGCAAGGACAGGGACGAGCAGTACTTC. It translates to CASSKDRDEQYF.

The rearrangement links TRBV18 to TRBJ2-7, with a possible D match to TRBD1 (5 bases). This CDR3 has 14 amino acids. Germline V gene data show CDR1 as KGHSH and CDR2 as LQKENI. Trimming stripped 3 bases from V and 6 bases from J, with 15 bases between. The CDR3 DNA reads as TGTGCCAGCTCACCGACAGATTCTCTCGGCGAGCAGTACTTC. Amino acids: CASSPTDSLGEQYF.

With respect to this clone: The same CDR3 is also encoded by other DNA sequences in this sample. The chain is built from TRBV14 and TRBJ1-2; D gene uncertain. Looked up from germline, CDR1 is SGHDN and CDR2 is FVKESK. The CDR3 sequence is 14 residues long. Trimming left V 4 bases short and J 7 bases short, with 16 bases between. CDR3: CASSLRTGIGGYTF. CDR3 in DNA: TGTGCCAGCAGCCTACGAACGGGGATCGGTGGCTACACCTTC. Variable domain in full (rest from reference TRBV14 and TRBJ1-2): EAGVTQFPSHSVIEKGQTVTLRCDPISGHDNLYWYRRVMGKEIKFLLHFVKESKQDESGMPNNRFLAERTGGTYSTLKVQPAELEDSGVYFCASSLRTGIGGYTFGSGTRLTVV.

The chain links TRBV9 to TRBJ1-4, with a possible D match to TRBD1 (5 bases). Trimming cost V 4 bases and J 4 bases, with 11 bases left between them. This CDR3 comprises 14 residues. Germline values: CDR1 SGDLS, CDR2 YYNGEE. DNA for the CDR3: TGTGCCAGCAGCCCGGGGGACTTTAATGAAAAACTGTTTTTT. It is translated as CASSPGDFNEKLFF.

The V and J genes are TRBV5-1 and TRBJ1-3, with D unclear. Looked up from germline, CDR1 is SGHRS and CDR2 is YFSETQ. Trimming took 0 bases from V and 0 from J, leaving 10 bases between them. The CDR3 loop spans 16 amino acids. The CDR3 here is CASSLAGTASGNTIYF. The CDR3 DNA reads as TGCGCCAGCAGCTTGGCCGGTACAGCCTCTGGAAACACCATATATTTT.

The rearrangement joins TRBV13 to TRBJ2-5; D might be TRBD2 (5 bases). Trimming cost V 5 bases and J 2 bases, with 12 bases left between them. This CDR3 spans 14 amino acids. Germline CDR1 and CDR2: PRHDT and FYEKMQ (reference sequence). CDR3 sequence reads: CASSEEGAQETQYF. CDR3 coding DNA: TGTGCCAGCAGCGAAGAGGGAGCACAAGAGACCCAGTACTTC.

This chain uses TRBV9 with TRBJ1-1, with D perhaps TRBD1 (5 bases). The V end lost 1 base, the J end lost 1 base, and 17 bases lay between the germline ends. Germline CDR1 is SGDLS and CDR2 is YYNGEE. The CDR3 totals 17 residues. This CDR3 reads CASSVSSHYGGNTEAFF. The CDR3, as DNA: TGTGCCAGCAGCGTATCTTCCCATTACGGGGGGAACACTGAAGCTTTCTTT.

On this clone: One junction end does not reproduce the germline sequence, and a read error may be involved. This chain joins TRBV7-9 and TRBJ2-7, with TRBD2 matching 10 bases. The CDR3 contains 13 residues. Germline CDR1 and CDR2: SEHNR and FQNEAQ (reference sequence). Written as DNA, the CDR3 is TGTGCCAGCAGCTTACAGGGCCTAGCGGGAGTCACATTC. Amino acids: CASSLQGLAGVTF.

The chain links TRBV7-3 to TRBJ2-7, with a possible D match to TRBD2 (6 bases). This CDR3 region has 17 residues. In germline, CDR1 is SGHTA, CDR2 FQGTGA. Trimming took off 3 bases at V and 3 bases at J, with 21 bases between the two ends. The CDR3 region has the DNA TGTGCCAGCAGCTTTAGGGCGGGGCTAGGTCGGAGCTACGAGCAGTACTTC. It translates to CASSFRAGLGRSYEQYF.

V and J are TRBV11-2 and TRBJ2-1; a possible D gene is TRBD2 (5 bases). Looked up from germline, CDR1 is SGHAT and CDR2 is FQNNGV. The CDR3 is 11 amino acids. The V end lost 4 bases, the J end lost 9 bases, and 7 bases lay between the germline ends. CDR3 region: CASSSSLEQFF. The CDR3 coding sequence is TGTGCCAGCAGCTCTAGCCTTGAGCAGTTCTTC.